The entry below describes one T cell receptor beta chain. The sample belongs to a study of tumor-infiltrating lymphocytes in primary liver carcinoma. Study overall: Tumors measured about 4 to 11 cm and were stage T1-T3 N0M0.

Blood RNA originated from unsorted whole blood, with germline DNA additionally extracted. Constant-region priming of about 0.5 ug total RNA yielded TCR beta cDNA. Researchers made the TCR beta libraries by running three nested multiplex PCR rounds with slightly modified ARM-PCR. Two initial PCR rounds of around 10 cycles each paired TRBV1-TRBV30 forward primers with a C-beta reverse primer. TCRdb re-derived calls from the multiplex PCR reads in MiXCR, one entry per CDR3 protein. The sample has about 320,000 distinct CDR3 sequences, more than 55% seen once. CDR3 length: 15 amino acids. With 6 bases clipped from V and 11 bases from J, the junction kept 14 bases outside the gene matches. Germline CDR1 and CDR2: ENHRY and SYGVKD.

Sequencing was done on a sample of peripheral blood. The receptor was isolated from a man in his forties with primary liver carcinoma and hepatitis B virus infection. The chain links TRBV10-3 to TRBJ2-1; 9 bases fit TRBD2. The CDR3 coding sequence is TGTGCCATCAGGGACCAGACTAGCGGTCATCTGAAGCAGTTCTTC. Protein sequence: CAIRDQTSGHLKQFF.